Presented here are 32 T cell receptor beta chains from one specimen sequenced in a study. The sorted Tregs were CD4+CD25+CD127-/low cells. TCRdb reanalysed the 5' RACE reads using MiXCR and keeps one entry per CDR3 protein. The repertoire holds 62,000 or so distinct CDR3 sequences, about 26% seen once, with roughly 2.2% in the top ten. The source material was tumor-infiltrating Tregs sorted from the breast tumor. The receptors stem from a female donor with breast cancer.

This clonotype was seen ten or more times. This CDR3 reads CSARVDRGRGGYTF. DNA for the CDR3: TGCAGTGCTAGAGTGGACAGGGGGCGGGGCGGCTACACCTTC. The chain has TRBV20-1 and TRBJ1-2; 11 bases align to TRBD1. This CDR3 is built from 14 residues. Germline trimming cut 1 base from V and 8 bases from J; bases unmatched to any gene: 6. Per the germline V gene, CDR1 is DFQATT and CDR2 is SNEGSKA (reference sequence).

This clonotype was found a few times. The chain couples TRBV20-1 to TRBJ2-3; 8 nucleotides match TRBD2. The V gene's germline CDR1 is DFQATT and CDR2 SNEGSKA (reference sequence). V was clipped by 3 bases and J by 6 bases; unmatched bases: 8. CDR3 length equals 14 residues. DNA of the CDR3: TGCAGTGCTAGCGGGGGGGCCGGCATGGATACGCAGTATTTT. Translated: CSASGGAGMDTQYF.

On this clonotype: A much larger clonotype is one base distant, so this may be a read error. The V and J genes are TRBV2 and TRBJ1-5; 11 nucleotides align to TRBD1. CDR3 length equals 14 residues. The germline CDR1 and CDR2 sequences are SNHLY and FYNNEI. CDR3 region: CTSSGQGARQPQHF. In nucleotides, the CDR3 is TGTACCAGCAGTGGACAGGGGGCCCGGCAGCCCCAGCATTTT.

This chain uses TRBV7-3 with TRBJ2-7; TRBD2 is a possible D gene (5 bases). Between the trimmed V and J ends, which lost 6 bases and 7 bases, there was a span of 16 bases. The CDR3 runs 13 residues. The germline V gene has CDR1 SGHTA and CDR2 FQGTGA. Here the CDR3 DNA reads TGTGCCAGCAGTGTCTCCGGAGGAAGGGAGCAGTACTTC. Protein sequence: CASSVSGGREQYF.

About this clonotype itself: At one of its ends the junction is not consistent with the germline gene, which may arise from a read error. The chain couples TRBV6-2 or TRBV6-3 to TRBJ1-1; D gene ambiguous. The CDR3 sequence is 14 residues long. From germline, CDR1 is MNHEY and CDR2 SVGEGT. Here the CDR3 reads CASMHYSLNTEALF. Here the CDR3 DNA reads TGTGCCAGCATGCATTACAGCTTGAACACTGAAGCTCTCTTT.

This clonotype was seen at least ten times. V is TRBV20-1 and J is TRBJ2-7, with no clear D. CDR1 and CDR2 from the germline V gene are DFQATT and SNEGSKA (reference sequence). Trimming removed 8 bases from V and 0 bases from J, with 8 bases in between. CDR3 size: 11 residues. CDR3 nucleotides: TGCAGTATATCCGGCTCCTACGAGCAGTACTTC. This gives the protein CSISGSYEQYF.

This clonotype has a handful of counts. V usage is TRBV7-9 and J usage is TRBJ2-1, with TRBD1 matching 8 bases. The CDR3 length is 15 residues. CDR1 and CDR2 (germline): SEHNR, FQNEAQ (reference sequence). J lost 5 bases, V lost 3 bases, and 6 bases had no gene match. The CDR3: CASSLRGTGDNEQFF. The CDR3 DNA is TGTGCCAGCAGCTTGAGGGGGACAGGAGACAATGAGCAGTTCTTC.

The chain couples TRBV7-9 to TRBJ2-5; 8 nucleotides line up with TRBD2. The CDR3 totals 19 residues. Trimming removed 4 bases from V and 5 bases from J; junction bases left unmatched: 21. Germline values: CDR1 SEHNR, CDR2 FQNEAQ (reference sequence). DNA of the CDR3: TGTGCCAGCAGCTCCGGTTATGACGGGAGGGCCTTAAATGAGGAGACCCAGTACTTC. Translating gives CASSSGYDGRALNEETQYF. The full variable domain, completed using reference TRBV7-9 and TRBJ2-5, is DTGVSQNPRHKITKRGQNVTFRCDPISEHNRLYWYRQTLGQGPEFLTYFQNEAQLEKSRLLSDRFSAERPKGSFSTLEIQRTEQGDSAMYLCASSSGYDGRALNEETQYFGPGTRLLVL.

There are a few counts of this clonotype. The chain employs TRBV5-1 and TRBJ2-3; D gene uncertain. In germline, CDR1 is SGHRS, CDR2 YFSETQ. V was shortened by 1 base and J by 5 bases, with 8 bases between the two germline ends. This CDR3 has 13 amino acids. The CDR3, as DNA: TGCGCCAGCAGCTTGACAGCACAAGATACGCAGTATTTT. Translation: CASSLTAQDTQYF.

A word on this clonotype: A much larger clone is a single base away; this may be a read error. The rearrangement joins TRBV2 to TRBJ1-4; 8 nucleotides agree with TRBD1. Looked up from germline, CDR1 is SNHLY and CDR2 is FYNNEI. CDR3 size: 12 residues. CDR3 sequence: CASKDRDEKLCF. Here the CDR3 DNA reads TGTGCCAGCAAGGACAGGGATGAAAAACTGTGTTTT.

This clonotype was observed at least ten times. The V and J genes are TRBV7-9 and TRBJ1-1; D remains unclear. V lost 3 bases, J lost 10 bases, and 18 bases lay in between. In germline, CDR1 is SEHNR, CDR2 FQNEAQ (reference sequence). This CDR3 has 14 amino acids. The DNA of the CDR3 is TGTGCCAGCAGCTTGCAATCTGGGGTGAGTCCAGCTTTCTTT. Its translation: CASSLQSGVSPAFF. The whole variable domain, remainder taken from reference TRBV7-9 and TRBJ1-1, is DTGVSQNPRHKITKRGQNVTFRCDPISEHNRLYWYRQTLGQGPEFLTYFQNEAQLEKSRLLSDRFSAERPKGSFSTLEIQRTEQGDSAMYLCASSLQSGVSPAFFGQGTRLTVV.

The chain joins TRBV12-3 or TRBV12-4 to TRBJ2-1; D assignment may be TRBD1 or TRBD2 (6 bases each). There are 14 residues in the CDR3. Trimming took 10 bases from V and 4 from J, leaving 17 bases between them. The CDR3 DNA follows: TGTGCCATCACGGGGGCAGGTGGATACAATGAGCAGTTCTTC. Translation gives CAITGAGGYNEQFF.

Comment on this clonotype: Here the CDR3 omits its conserved ending phenylalanine or tryptophan, so a read error is the likely source. This chain uses TRBV11-1 with TRBJ2-3, with D possibly being TRBD2 (6 bases). The germline V gene has CDR1 SGHAT and CDR2 FQDESV (reference sequence). The CDR3 spans 16 residues. V shed 1 base and J shed 2 bases, with 13 bases lying between them. CDR3 amino acids: CASSLVGGIPTDTQYL. The CDR3 nucleotides read TGTGCCAGCAGCTTAGTAGGCGGGATCCCCACAGATACGCAGTATTTA.

This clonotype appeared many times. This chain links TRBV5-5 with TRBJ2-1; TRBD2 matches 11 bases. Trimming cost V 0 bases and J 8 bases; bases outside gene matches: 4. The CDR3 runs 15 residues. Germline assignment: CDR1 SGHKS and CDR2 YYEKEE (reference sequence). The CDR3 nucleotides are TGTGCCAGCAGCTTGGAGGGACTAGCGGTAGATGAGCAGTTCTTC. It specifies CASSLEGLAVDEQFF.

The gene calls are TRBV28 and TRBJ2-1, with TRBD2 matching 8 bases. The CDR3 has 15 amino acids. Germline loops: CDR1 MDHEN, CDR2 SYDVKM. V shed 4 bases and J 6 bases; nucleotides not matched to a gene: 8. CDR3 coding DNA: TGTGCCAGCAGTTCTAGCGGGCAGGGCCTCAATGAGCAGTTCTTC. Amino acids: CASSSSGQGLNEQFF.

This clonotype has a handful of counts. J is TRBJ2-7 and V is TRBV3-1; D is undetermined. CDR3 size: 13 residues. Germline values: CDR1 LGHDT, CDR2 YNNKEL (reference sequence). Trimming removed 4 bases at V and 6 bases at J, with 13 bases between. The CDR3 region has the DNA TGTGCCAGCAGCCGGTTGGACCTGAGCGAGCAGTACTTC. Translation gives CASSRLDLSEQYF.

This clonotype came up many times. V and J are TRBV29-1 and TRBJ1-2, with D unclear. The length of the CDR3 is 13 residues. Germline V gene data show CDR1 as SQVTM and CDR2 as ANQGSEA. The CDR3 spells CGSPGVGGYGYTF. The DNA for the CDR3 is TGCGGAAGCCCCGGGGTGGGAGGGTATGGCTACACCTTC.

The chain is built from TRBV7-2 and TRBJ2-1, with TRBD2 identical over 7 bases. The V gene's germline CDR1 is SGHTA and CDR2 FQGNSA. V was clipped by 5 bases and J by 9 bases; unmatched bases: 7. This CDR3 region has 13 residues. CDR3 residues: CASSNMGGGEQFF. CDR3 coding DNA: TGTGCCAGCAGCAACATGGGGGGGGGTGAGCAGTTCTTC.

In its sample, this clonotype was seen a few times. CDR3 amino acids: CASSRTEVNTEAFF. In DNA form, the CDR3 reads TGTGCCAGCAGCCGGACGGAGGTGAACACTGAAGCTTTCTTT. The chain couples TRBV28 to TRBJ1-1; D is undetermined. V lost 6 bases, J lost 0 bases, and 11 bases lay in between. CDR1 is MDHEN and CDR2 is SYDVKM in the germline V gene. This CDR3 contains 14 residues.

The chain links TRBV12-3 or TRBV12-4 to TRBJ1-2, with unresolved D. CDR3 length: 13 amino acids. Trimming removed 1 base at V and 6 bases at J, with 9 bases between. CDR3 nucleotide sequence: TGTGCCAGCAGTTTAGGGCCCCACGATGGCTACACCTTC. The encoded protein is CASSLGPHDGYTF.

This clonotype was seen a few times. CDR3 sequence reads: CASRENGTGGIETQYF. The DNA for the CDR3 is TGCGCCAGCAGAGAAAATGGGACAGGGGGCATCGAGACCCAGTACTTC. This rearrangement joins TRBV5-1 to TRBJ2-5, with TRBD1 identical over 12 bases. CDR1 is SGHRS and CDR2 is YFSETQ in the germline V gene. J lost 5 bases, V lost 5 bases, and 10 bases had no gene match. The CDR3 consists of 16 residues.

V gene TRBV4-2 combines with J gene TRBJ1-1; 10 bases agree with TRBD1. Germline V gives CDR1 LGHNA, CDR2 YNFKEQ. The V gene end was trimmed by 5 bases and the J gene end by 5 bases; junction bases not matched to a gene: 8. The CDR3 totals 15 residues. CDR3 sequence: CASSDRQGARTEAFF. CDR3 in DNA: TGTGCCAGCAGCGACCGACAGGGGGCAAGGACTGAAGCTTTCTTT.

This clonotype appeared a few times. The genes are TRBV6-5 and TRBJ1-5, with 9 bases lining up with TRBD1. The CDR3 covers 17 residues. Germline lookup yields CDR1 MNHEY and CDR2 SVGAGI. V trimming: 6 bases; J trimming: 2 bases; junction bases outside the gene matches: 11. In nucleotides, the CDR3 is TGTGCCAGCAGCCGGACAGGGGCTGGGATTCGCAATCAGCCCCAGCATTTT. It encodes CASSRTGAGIRNQPQHF.

Turning to this clonotype: A much larger clonotype is one base distant, so this may be a read error. The chain recombines TRBV12-3 or TRBV12-4 with TRBJ2-1, with D perhaps TRBD2 (6 bases). The CDR3 length is 15 residues. Trimming removed 6 bases from V and 3 bases from J, with 15 bases in between. The CDR3 DNA reads as TGTGCCAGCAGACCACGCGGGACTGGCTACAATGAGCAGTTCTTC. It yields the protein CASRPRGTGYNEQFF.

For this clonotype: The conserved final phenylalanine or tryptophan is absent from the CDR3, which likely points to a read error. The chain combines TRBV20-1 with TRBJ1-6; D remains ambiguous. The CDR3 is made up of 12 amino acids. V lost 0 bases and J 10 bases, leaving 7 bases between the germline ends. CDR1 and CDR2 (germline): DFQATT, SNEGSKA (reference sequence). The CDR3 sequence: CSARDYSSPLHV. The CDR3, as DNA: TGCAGTGCTAGAGATTACTCCTCACCCCTCCACGTT.

This clonotype was picked up many times. The chain couples TRBV28 to TRBJ2-3; D may correspond to TRBD1 or TRBD2 (5 bases each). The germline gives CDR1 MDHEN, CDR2 SYDVKM. The V end was cut by 6 bases, the J end by 7 bases, with 17 bases between. The CDR3 contains 14 residues. The CDR3 loop is CASSLTGALNTQYF. The CDR3 coding sequence is TGTGCCAGCAGCCTCACCGGGGCCCTGAATACGCAGTATTTT.

The chain couples TRBV9 to TRBJ2-1, with 9 positions matching TRBD2. Germline V gene sequence: CDR1 SGDLS, CDR2 YYNGEE. There are 15 residues in the CDR3. The trim removed 0 bases at V and 8 bases at J, leaving 6 bases unmatched. The DNA for the CDR3 is TGTGCCAGCAGCGTAGAAGCGGGAGGTCCCCATGAGCAGTTCTTC. It encodes CASSVEAGGPHEQFF.

The chain couples TRBV2 to TRBJ1-2, with 8 bases aligning to TRBD1. The V gene end was trimmed by 7 bases and the J gene end by 4 bases; junction bases not matched to a gene: 8. This CDR3 has 14 amino acids. CDR1 is SNHLY and CDR2 is FYNNEI in the germline V gene. CDR3 nucleotides: TGTGCCAGCAAGGGACAGGCCTATACCTATGGCTACACCTTC. This sequence encodes CASKGQAYTYGYTF.

This clonotype was detected only a few times. The rearrangement uses TRBV5-6 and TRBJ1-2; D possibly corresponds to TRBD1 (5 bases). The CDR3 runs 13 residues. The V gene's germline CDR1 is SGHDT and CDR2 YYEEEE. Trimming removed 8 bases at V and 4 bases at J, with 15 bases between. This CDR3 reads CASSPGQGYGYTF. For the CDR3, the DNA is TGTGCCAGTAGCCCAGGGCAGGGCTATGGCTACACCTTC.

This clonotype was picked up a small number of times. The chain links TRBV15 to TRBJ2-7; D is perhaps TRBD2 (5 bases). This CDR3 region has 15 residues. CDR1 and CDR2 from the germline V gene are LNHNV and YYDKDF (reference sequence). The V end lost 0 bases, the J end lost 2 bases, and 11 bases lay between the germline ends. CDR3 nucleotides: TGTGCCACCAGCAGAGATTTGTCGGAGGCCTACGAGCAGTACTTC. Translating it yields CATSRDLSEAYEQYF.

Here the CDR3 reads CASSRTSNRETQYF. CDR3 coding DNA: TGTGCCAGCTCACGGACTAGCAACAGAGAGACCCAGTACTTC. The V gene is TRBV18, the J gene TRBJ2-5; 8 bases map to TRBD2. The CDR3 runs to 14 residues. V was clipped by 4 bases and J by 4 bases; unmatched bases: 5. Germline-derived CDR1 and CDR2 are KGHSH and LQKENI. Full variable domain (missing parts from reference TRBV18 and TRBJ2-5): NAGVMQNPRHLVRRRGQEARLRCSPMKGHSHVYWYRQLPEEGLKFMVYLQKENIIDESGMPKERFSAEFPKEGPSILRIQQVVRGDSAAYFCASSRTSNRETQYFGPGTRLLVL.

This clonotype appeared a few times. V gene TRBV6-1 combines with J gene TRBJ1-6; D unclear. The CDR3 extends over 14 amino acids. V was pared by 5 bases and J by 12 bases, with 17 bases between. Germline values: CDR1 MNHNS, CDR2 SASEGT. The CDR3, as DNA: TGTGCCAGCAGTCCCACCTTGAATGACAAACCCCTCCACTTT. Protein product: CASSPTLNDKPLHF.